The 28 T cell receptor beta chains below were found in one sample sequenced in a study of a mutant IDH1 vaccine in newly diagnosed glioma. Their antigen targets remain unknown. As to time point: week 23, last vaccination. Every vaccine dose comprised 300 ug of mutant IDH1 20-mer peptide plus topical imiquimod. The method was immunoSEQ multiplex PCR; TCRdb's version includes in-frame clones alone and lacks a portion of them. The data hold 50,000 to 70,000 clones, with roughly 77% observed a single time. The material was PBMCs, obtained from a glioma patient whose treatment included an IDH1 peptide vaccine. The source of these receptors is a woman in her thirties or forties with glioma. Some clones in this sample may be carry-over from other donors' samples.

This rearrangement joins TRBV4-3 to TRBJ2-7, with TRBD2 identical over 11 bases. Germline CDR1 is LGHNA and CDR2 is YSLEER. CDR3 length equals 16 residues. Germline trimming cut 1 base from V and 9 bases from J; bases unmatched to any gene: 11. The CDR3 is CASSQGVSGGATVQYF. CDR3 DNA sequence: TGCGCCAGCAGCCAAGGCGTTAGCGGGGGGGCTACGGTGCAGTACTTC.

This sequence joins TRBV5-1 and TRBJ1-2, with 7 bases identical to TRBD1. The CDR3 extends over 14 amino acids. CDR1 and CDR2 from the germline V gene are SGHRS and YFSETQ. With 4 bases clipped from V and 6 bases from J, the junction kept 9 bases outside the gene matches. The CDR3 reads CASSPGQDRDGYTF. The CDR3 DNA is TGCGCCAGCAGCCCCGGACAGGATCGGGATGGCTACACCTTC.

The rearrangement uses TRBV7-8 and TRBJ1-5, with D unclear. The V end lost 0 bases, the J end lost 6 bases, and 12 bases lay between the germline ends. The germline gives CDR1 SGHVS, CDR2 FQNEAQ. The CDR3 totals 15 residues. The CDR3 DNA follows: TGTGCCAGCAGCTTAGCGCTTTCGGGAGTTCAGCCCCAGCATTTT. Its translation is CASSLALSGVQPQHF.

The chain links TRBV7-2 to TRBJ1-3; unclear D gene. Germline values: CDR1 SGHTA, CDR2 FQGNSA. The V end lost 5 bases, the J end lost 4 bases, and 12 bases lay between the germline ends. The CDR3 is made up of 14 amino acids. The CDR3 here is CASSLHVEGNTIYF. CDR3 bases: TGTGCCAGCAGCCTGCACGTTGAAGGAAACACCATATATTTT.

This clone came up a few times. J is TRBJ1-2 and V is TRBV30; D remains unclear. CDR1 is GTSNPN, CDR2 SVGIG, per germline (reference sequence). This CDR3 spans 13 amino acids. V was shortened by 8 bases and J by 4 bases, with 17 bases between the two germline ends. The CDR3 DNA reads as TGTGCCGGACGTGGTGGGCATGCCTATGGCTACACCTTC. It yields the protein CAGRGGHAYGYTF.

This chain connects TRBV19 to TRBJ1-2; no clear D. The V and J ends lost 7 bases and 8 bases respectively, with 17 bases between them. CDR1 and CDR2 (germline): LNHDA, SQIVND (reference sequence). The CDR3 consists of 13 residues. The DNA of the CDR3 is TGTGCCAGTACCCTACAACCCGCCATGGGCTACACCTTC. It codes for CASTLQPAMGYTF.

The rearrangement joins TRBV2 to TRBJ1-6; D is ambiguous. V was shortened by 10 bases and J by 9 bases, with 10 bases between the two germline ends. Per germline, CDR1 SNHLY and CDR2 FYNNEI. CDR3 length: 11 amino acids. The CDR3 DNA follows: TGTGCCACGACCAGGATTTCACCCCTCCACTTT. Translation gives CATTRISPLHF.

The V and J genes are TRBV9 and TRBJ1-1, with 9 bases identical to TRBD1. From germline, CDR1 is SGDLS and CDR2 YYNGEE. The CDR3 consists of 15 residues. V trimming: 1 base; J trimming: 5 bases; junction bases outside the gene matches: 6. CDR3 sequence reads: CASSVLSGQGTEAFF. The CDR3 nucleotides read TGTGCCAGCAGCGTATTATCGGGACAGGGTACTGAAGCTTTCTTT.

The V call is TRBV5-4, the J call TRBJ2-7, with D maybe TRBD1 (6 bases). The CDR3 is 15 residues long. CDR1 and CDR2 (germline): SGHNT, YYREEE (reference sequence). V shed 0 bases and J shed 3 bases, with 13 bases lying between them. The CDR3 DNA follows: TGTGCCAGCAGCTTGGAAGTAGGACAGCTCTACGAGCAGTACTTC. Translating gives CASSLEVGQLYEQYF.

The V gene is TRBV6-5, the J gene TRBJ1-6, with 10 bases lining up with TRBD1. CDR1 and CDR2 (germline): MNHEY, SVGAGI. The trim removed 6 bases at V and 7 bases at J, leaving 6 bases unmatched. The CDR3 consists of 15 residues. The CDR3 here is CASRDPGQGNSPLHF. The CDR3 DNA reads TGTGCCAGCAGGGATCCGGGACAGGGGAATTCACCCCTCCACTTT.

The chain joins TRBV10-3 to TRBJ2-2, with TRBD2 as a possible D gene (6 bases). CDR1 and CDR2 from the germline V gene are ENHRY and SYGVKD. Trimming cost V 3 bases and J 5 bases, with 13 bases left between them. The CDR3 has 15 residues. CDR3 sequence: CAISEGGIRTGELFF. CDR3 sequence (DNA): TGTGCCATCAGTGAAGGAGGGATAAGAACCGGGGAGCTGTTTTTT.

This sequence joins TRBV30 and TRBJ1-5; no clear D gene. The V end was cut by 0 bases, the J end by 5 bases, with 8 bases between. Germline lookup yields CDR1 GTSNPN and CDR2 SVGIG (reference sequence). The CDR3 has 13 residues. The CDR3, as DNA: TGTGCCTGGAGTGTGGGTCACGATCAGCCCCAGCATTTT. Amino acid sequence: CAWSVGHDQPQHF. Full variable domain (missing parts from reference TRBV30 and TRBJ1-5): SQTIHQWPATLVQPVGSPLSLECTVEGTSNPNLYWYRQAAGRGLQLLFYSVGIGQISSEVPQNLSASRPQDRQFILSSKKLLLSDSGFYLCAWSVGHDQPQHFGDGTRLSIL.

This clone was found once. The chain's CDR3 is CASSYSRGGSDGYTF. CDR3 DNA: TGTGCCAGCAGTTACTCGAGGGGGGGAAGCGATGGCTACACCTTC. The chain employs TRBV6-5 and TRBJ1-2; D might be TRBD1 (6 bases). The CDR3 is 15 residues long. The V gene lost 0 bases and the J gene lost 6 bases, with 14 bases spanning the gap. Germline-derived CDR1 and CDR2 are MNHEY and SVGAGI.

The chain is built from TRBV19 and TRBJ1-5; 10 nucleotides agree with TRBD1. Germline CDR1 is LNHDA and CDR2 is SQIVND (reference sequence). The length of the CDR3 is 16 residues. The V and J ends lost 3 bases and 3 bases, in that order; junction bases with no gene match: 5. CDR3 DNA: TGTGCCAGTAGTATCGGTGGGACAGGGGACAATCAGCCCCAGCATTTT. Translated: CASSIGGTGDNQPQHF.

The chain combines TRBV10-3 with TRBJ2-7; the D gene is possibly TRBD2 (6 bases). Trimming took 6 bases from V and 4 from J, leaving 13 bases between them. Germline V gives CDR1 ENHRY, CDR2 SYGVKD. This CDR3 is built from 13 residues. CDR3 protein: CAIRAAGGYEQYF. The CDR3 DNA follows: TGTGCCATCAGGGCAGCAGGAGGGTACGAGCAGTACTTC.

The V call is TRBV6-5, the J call TRBJ1-1, with D perhaps TRBD1 (6 bases). Between the trimmed V and J ends, which lost 6 bases and 10 bases, there was a span of 12 bases. The germline CDR1 and CDR2 sequences are MNHEY and SVGAGI. The CDR3 totals 11 residues. The CDR3 loop reads CASSLGAAAFF. In nucleotides, the CDR3 is TGTGCCAGCAGCTTGGGGGCTGCAGCTTTCTTT.

About this clone itself: An end of the junction does not agree with germline; a read error may underlie this. DNA of the CDR3: TGTGCTAGCAGCCCCCGACTAGCGGGGGCCCGCACAGATACGCAGTATTTT. Translating gives CASSPRLAGARTDTQYF. This chain links TRBV7-7 with TRBJ2-3, with TRBD2 identical over 12 bases. There are 17 residues in the CDR3. From germline, CDR1 is SSHAT and CDR2 FNYEAQ (reference sequence).

V gene TRBV27 combines with J gene TRBJ2-1, with 9 nucleotides matching TRBD1. Trimming took 10 bases from V and 10 from J; bases not matched to a gene: 17. Germline CDR1 is MNHEY and CDR2 is SMNVEV (reference sequence). The CDR3 runs to 15 residues. The CDR3 loop is CATKGPGQGENEQFF. The DNA for the CDR3 is TGTGCCACTAAAGGGCCGGGACAGGGCGAAAACGAGCAGTTCTTC.

This rearrangement joins TRBV30 to TRBJ1-6, with TRBD1 matching over 8 bases. Germline CDR1 GTSNPN, CDR2 SVGIG (reference sequence). The ends lost 7 bases at V and 6 bases at J; junction bases unmatched: 5. The CDR3 contains 13 residues. The CDR3 sequence: CAFDRGFNSPLHF. The CDR3 DNA reads as TGTGCCTTTGACAGGGGATTTAATTCACCCCTCCACTTT.

For the CDR3, the DNA is TGTGCCTGGATAGGGAAGGGCTACACCTTC. Translating it yields CAWIGKGYTF. The chain employs TRBV30 and TRBJ1-2, with D uncertain. The V end lost 4 bases, the J end lost 8 bases, and 8 bases lay between the germline ends. The CDR3 runs 10 residues. In germline, CDR1 is GTSNPN, CDR2 SVGIG (reference sequence).

The sample holds a few counts of this clone. V usage is TRBV21-1 and J usage is TRBJ1-3; the tabulated D call, TRBD1, remains unverified against the DNA. TRBV21-1 is designated a pseudogene. The CDR3 loop spans 16 amino acids. Here the CDR3 reads CASSKKVRGSGNTIYF. The CDR3 nucleotides are TGTGCCAGCAGCAAAAAGGTTAGGGGATCAGGAAACACCATATATTTT.

This clone has a single count. The chain links TRBV27 to TRBJ2-7; 7 nucleotides line up with TRBD2. V lost 4 bases to trimming and J lost 5 bases; unmatched junction nucleotides: 8. Germline CDR1 and CDR2: MNHEY and SMNVEV (reference sequence). The CDR3 loop spans 14 amino acids. The CDR3 protein is CASSWGGFRNEQYF. The CDR3 coding sequence is TGTGCCAGCAGTTGGGGGGGATTTAGAAACGAGCAGTACTTC.

This clone showed up just a few times. The J gene is TRBJ1-2, the V gene TRBV5-1; D call uncertain. V was shortened by 1 base and J by 8 bases, with 15 bases between the two germline ends. The CDR3 is 14 residues long. Germline values: CDR1 SGHRS, CDR2 YFSETQ. The CDR3 bases are TGCGCCAGCAGCTTGCCAGCGGGTGGGCAGGGCTACACCTTC. Translated, it gives CASSLPAGGQGYTF.

The DNA of the CDR3 is TGCGCCAGCAGCTTTTTACAGGGAAATGAGCAGTTCTTC. Amino acid sequence: CASSFLQGNEQFF. The V call is TRBV5-1, the J call TRBJ2-1; possibly TRBD1 for D (6 bases). V was clipped by 2 bases and J by 7 bases, with 10 bases between them. The CDR3 covers 13 residues. In germline, CDR1 is SGHRS, CDR2 YFSETQ. The full variable domain, rest sourced from reference TRBV5-1 and TRBJ2-1, is KAGVTQTPRYLIKTRGQQVTLSCSPISGHRSVSWYQQTPGQGLQFLFEYFSETQRNKGNFPGRFSGRQFSNSRSEMNVSTLELGDSALYLCASSFLQGNEQFFGPGTRLTVL.

The rearrangement links TRBV19 to TRBJ2-7; no clear D. Germline CDR1 is LNHDA and CDR2 is SQIVND (reference sequence). The CDR3 has 11 amino acids. V was trimmed by 4 bases and J by 2 bases, leaving 3 bases between them. The chain's CDR3 is CASSRAYEQYF. The CDR3 DNA reads as TGTGCCAGTAGTAGGGCCTACGAGCAGTACTTC.

CDR3 residues: CASSLDPWQLNTEAFF. The CDR3 coding sequence is TGTGCCAGCAGCTTAGATCCGTGGCAGTTGAACACTGAAGCTTTCTTT. The chain carries TRBV11-2 and TRBJ1-1; no reliable D call. Germline CDR1 SGHAT, CDR2 FQNNGV. V was pared by 0 bases and J by 0 bases, with 11 bases between. This CDR3 is 16 amino acids long.

This clone was seen a handful of times. The chain is built from TRBV2 and TRBJ1-1; D gene unclear. Germline assignment: CDR1 SNHLY and CDR2 FYNNEI. This CDR3 has 13 residues. Trimming pared 3 bases from V and 1 base from J, leaving 6 bases between. For the CDR3, the DNA is TGTGCCAGCAGTGACCGGTCGAACACTGAAGCTTTCTTT. Residues: CASSDRSNTEAFF.

V and J are TRBV6-6 and TRBJ1-5; D remains unclear. This CDR3 is built from 14 residues. CDR1 MNHNY and CDR2 SVGAGI come from the germline V gene (reference sequence). Between the trimmed V and J ends, which lost 2 bases and 1 base, there was a span of 6 bases. Here the CDR3 reads CASSYPDSNQPQHF. The CDR3 DNA sequence: TGTGCCAGCAGTTACCCGGACAGCAATCAGCCCCAGCATTTT.